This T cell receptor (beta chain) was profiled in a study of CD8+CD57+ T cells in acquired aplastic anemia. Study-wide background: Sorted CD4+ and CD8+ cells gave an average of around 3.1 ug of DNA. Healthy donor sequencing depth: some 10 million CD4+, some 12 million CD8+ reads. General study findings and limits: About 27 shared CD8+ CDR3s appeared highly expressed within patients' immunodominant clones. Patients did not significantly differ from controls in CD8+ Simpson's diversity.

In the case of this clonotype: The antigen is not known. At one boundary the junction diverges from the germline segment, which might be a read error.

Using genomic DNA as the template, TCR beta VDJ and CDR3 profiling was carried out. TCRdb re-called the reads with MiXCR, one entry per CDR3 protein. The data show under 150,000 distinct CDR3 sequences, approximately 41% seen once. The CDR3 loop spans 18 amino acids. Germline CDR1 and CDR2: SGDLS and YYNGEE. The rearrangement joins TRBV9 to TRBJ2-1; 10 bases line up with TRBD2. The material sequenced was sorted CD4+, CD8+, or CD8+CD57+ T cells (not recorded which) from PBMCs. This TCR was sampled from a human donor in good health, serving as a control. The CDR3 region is CASSVVGGLAASFNEQFF. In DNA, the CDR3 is TGTGCCAGCAGCGTAGTTGGTGGACTAGCGGCTTCCTTCAATGAGCAGTTCTTC.